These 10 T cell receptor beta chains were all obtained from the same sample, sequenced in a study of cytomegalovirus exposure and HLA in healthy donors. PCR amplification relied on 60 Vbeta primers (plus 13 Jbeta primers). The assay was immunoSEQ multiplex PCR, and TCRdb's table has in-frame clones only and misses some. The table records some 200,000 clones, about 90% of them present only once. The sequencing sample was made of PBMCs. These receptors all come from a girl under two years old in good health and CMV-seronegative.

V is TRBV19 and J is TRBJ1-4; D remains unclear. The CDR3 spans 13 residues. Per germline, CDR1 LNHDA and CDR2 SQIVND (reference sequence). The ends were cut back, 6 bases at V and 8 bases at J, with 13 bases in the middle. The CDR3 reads CASSPYSREKLFF. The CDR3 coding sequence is TGTGCCAGTAGCCCCTATTCCCGGGAAAAACTGTTTTTT.

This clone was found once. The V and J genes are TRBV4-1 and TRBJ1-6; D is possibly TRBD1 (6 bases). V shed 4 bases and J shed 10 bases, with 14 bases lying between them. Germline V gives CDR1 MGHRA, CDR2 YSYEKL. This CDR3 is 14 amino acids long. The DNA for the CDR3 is TGCGCCAGCAGCCGGCACTACAGGGAATCACCCCTCCACTTT. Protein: CASSRHYRESPLHF.

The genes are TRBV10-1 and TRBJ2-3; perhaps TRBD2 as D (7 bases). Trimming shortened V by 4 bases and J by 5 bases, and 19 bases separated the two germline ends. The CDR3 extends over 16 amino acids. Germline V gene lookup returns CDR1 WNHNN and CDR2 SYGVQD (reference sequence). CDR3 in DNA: TGCGCCAGCAGTGGAATTGTGGGGGGGCTCGGAGATACGCAGTATTTT. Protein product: CASSGIVGGLGDTQYF.

The DNA for the CDR3 is TGTGCCAGCAATCGGGCGGGACGATACGAGCAGTACTTC. Amino acids: CASNRAGRYEQYF. The V call is TRBV6-5, the J call TRBJ2-7; maybe TRBD2 (6 bases). Germline assignment: CDR1 MNHEY and CDR2 SVGAGI. The CDR3 is 13 residues long. Trimming removed 7 bases at V and 4 bases at J, with 14 bases between.

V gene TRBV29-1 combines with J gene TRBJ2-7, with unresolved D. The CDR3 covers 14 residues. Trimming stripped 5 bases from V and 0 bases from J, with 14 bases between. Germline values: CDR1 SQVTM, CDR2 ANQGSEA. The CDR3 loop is CSVITRENSYEQYF. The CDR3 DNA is TGCAGCGTTATAACCCGCGAAAACTCCTACGAGCAGTACTTC.

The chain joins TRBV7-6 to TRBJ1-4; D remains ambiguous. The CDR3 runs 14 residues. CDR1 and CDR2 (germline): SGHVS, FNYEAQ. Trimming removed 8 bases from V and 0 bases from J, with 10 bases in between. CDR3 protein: CASRGGATNEKLFF. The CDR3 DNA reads TGTGCCAGCCGGGGAGGTGCAACTAATGAAAAACTGTTTTTT.

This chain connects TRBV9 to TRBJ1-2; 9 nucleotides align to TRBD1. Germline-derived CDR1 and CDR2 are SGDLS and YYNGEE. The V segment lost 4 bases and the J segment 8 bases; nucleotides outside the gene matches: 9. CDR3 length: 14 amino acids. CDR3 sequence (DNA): TGTGCCAGCAGCCATTCAACGGGACAGGGAGGCTACACCTTC. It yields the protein CASSHSTGQGGYTF. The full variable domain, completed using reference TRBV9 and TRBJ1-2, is DSGVTQTPKHLITATGQRVTLRCSPRSGDLSVYWYQQSLDQGLQFLIQYYNGEERAKGNILERFSAQQFPDLHSELNLSSLELGDSALYFCASSHSTGQGGYTFGSGTRLTVV.

The CDR3 coding sequence is TGTGCCAGCTCTCCCCTCATGGACACCAATGAGCAGTTCTTC. It is translated as CASSPLMDTNEQFF. V and J are TRBV18 and TRBJ2-1; possible D gene TRBD1, 5 bases. This CDR3 contains 14 residues. Trimming stripped 6 bases from V and 6 bases from J, with 15 bases between. Germline loops: CDR1 KGHSH, CDR2 LQKENI.

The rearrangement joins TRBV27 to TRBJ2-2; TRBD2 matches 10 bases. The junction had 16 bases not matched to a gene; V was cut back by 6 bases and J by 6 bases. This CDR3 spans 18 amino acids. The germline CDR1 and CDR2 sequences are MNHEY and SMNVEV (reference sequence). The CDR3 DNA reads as TGTGCCAGCAGCCCTAAAGCGGGAGGGCTCGGGTGGGCCGGGGAGCTGTTTTTT. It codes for CASSPKAGGLGWAGELFF.

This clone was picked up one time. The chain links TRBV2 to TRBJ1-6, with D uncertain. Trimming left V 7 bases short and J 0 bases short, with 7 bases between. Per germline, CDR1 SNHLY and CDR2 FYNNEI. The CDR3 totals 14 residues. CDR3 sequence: CASTTSSYNSPLHF. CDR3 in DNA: TGTGCCAGCACAACGAGCTCCTATAATTCACCCCTCCACTTT.